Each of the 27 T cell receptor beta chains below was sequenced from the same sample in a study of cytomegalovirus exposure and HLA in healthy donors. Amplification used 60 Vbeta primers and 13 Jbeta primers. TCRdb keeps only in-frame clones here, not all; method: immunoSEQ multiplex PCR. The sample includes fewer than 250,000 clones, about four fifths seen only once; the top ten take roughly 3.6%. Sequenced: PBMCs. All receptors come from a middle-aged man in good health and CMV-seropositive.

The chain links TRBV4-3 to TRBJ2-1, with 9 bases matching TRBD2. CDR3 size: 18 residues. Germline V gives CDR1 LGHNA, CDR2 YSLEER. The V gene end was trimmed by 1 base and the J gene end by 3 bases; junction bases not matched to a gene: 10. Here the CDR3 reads CASSQGSRAGGFYNEQFF. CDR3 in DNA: TGCGCCAGCAGCCAAGGCTCTCGAGCGGGAGGCTTCTACAATGAGCAGTTCTTC.

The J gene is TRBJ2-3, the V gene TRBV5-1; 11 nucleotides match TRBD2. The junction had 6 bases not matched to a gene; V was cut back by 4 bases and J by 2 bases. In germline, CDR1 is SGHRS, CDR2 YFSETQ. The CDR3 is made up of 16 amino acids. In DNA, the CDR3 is TGCGCCAGCAGCCCCGGGACTAGCGGACCCACAGATACGCAGTATTTT. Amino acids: CASSPGTSGPTDTQYF. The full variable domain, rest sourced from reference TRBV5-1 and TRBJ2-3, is KAGVTQTPRYLIKTRGQQVTLSCSPISGHRSVSWYQQTPGQGLQFLFEYFSETQRNKGNFPGRFSGRQFSNSRSEMNVSTLELGDSALYLCASSPGTSGPTDTQYFGPGTRLTVL.

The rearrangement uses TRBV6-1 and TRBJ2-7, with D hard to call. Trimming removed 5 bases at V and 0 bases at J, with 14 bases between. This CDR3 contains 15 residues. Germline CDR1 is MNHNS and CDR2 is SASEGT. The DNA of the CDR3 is TGTGCCAGCAGTCCGCAGGTCATCAACTCCTACGAGCAGTACTTC. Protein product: CASSPQVINSYEQYF.

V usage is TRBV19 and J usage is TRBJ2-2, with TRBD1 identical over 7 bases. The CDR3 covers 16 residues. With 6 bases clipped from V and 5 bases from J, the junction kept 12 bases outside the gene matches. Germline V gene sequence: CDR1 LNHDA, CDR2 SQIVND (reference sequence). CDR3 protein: CASSNLGQGVTGELFF. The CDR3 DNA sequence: TGTGCCAGTAGCAACTTGGGGCAGGGGGTGACCGGGGAGCTGTTTTTT.

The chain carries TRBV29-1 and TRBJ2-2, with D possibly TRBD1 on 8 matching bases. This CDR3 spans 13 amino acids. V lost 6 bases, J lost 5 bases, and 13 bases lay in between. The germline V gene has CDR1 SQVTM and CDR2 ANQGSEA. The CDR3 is CSVDRGGTGELFF. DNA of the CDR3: TGCAGCGTCGACAGGGGAGGGACCGGGGAGCTGTTTTTT.

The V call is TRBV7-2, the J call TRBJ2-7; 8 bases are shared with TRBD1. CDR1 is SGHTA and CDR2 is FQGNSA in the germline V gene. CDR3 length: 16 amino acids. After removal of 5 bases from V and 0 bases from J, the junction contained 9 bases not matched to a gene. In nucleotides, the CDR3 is TGTGCCAGCAGCCAGTTCGGGACAGGAATCTCCTACGAGCAGTACTTC. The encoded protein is CASSQFGTGISYEQYF.

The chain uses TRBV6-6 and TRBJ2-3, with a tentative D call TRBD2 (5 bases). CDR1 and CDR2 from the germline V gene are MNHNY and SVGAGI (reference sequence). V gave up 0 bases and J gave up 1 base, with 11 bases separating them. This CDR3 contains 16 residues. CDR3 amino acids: CASSYSPGWGTDTQYF. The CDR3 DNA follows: TGTGCCAGCAGTTACTCGCCGGGATGGGGCACAGATACGCAGTATTTT.

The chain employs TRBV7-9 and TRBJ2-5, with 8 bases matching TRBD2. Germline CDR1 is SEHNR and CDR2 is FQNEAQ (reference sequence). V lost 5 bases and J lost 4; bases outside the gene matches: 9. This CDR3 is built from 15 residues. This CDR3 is CASSKNGLAPETQYF. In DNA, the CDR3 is TGTGCCAGCAGCAAAAATGGACTAGCCCCAGAGACCCAGTACTTC. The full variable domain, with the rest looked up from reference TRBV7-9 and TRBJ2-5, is DTGVSQNPRHKITKRGQNVTFRCDPISEHNRLYWYRQTLGQGPEFLTYFQNEAQLEKSRLLSDRFSAERPKGSFSTLEIQRTEQGDSAMYLCASSKNGLAPETQYFGPGTRLLVL.

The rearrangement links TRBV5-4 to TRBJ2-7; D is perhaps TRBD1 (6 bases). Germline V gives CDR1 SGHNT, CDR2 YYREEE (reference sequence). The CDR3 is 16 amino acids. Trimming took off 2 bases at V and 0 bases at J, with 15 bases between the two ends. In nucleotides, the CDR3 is TGTGCCAGCAGCTTACCTTTTAGGGGGAGCTCCTACGAGCAGTACTTC. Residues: CASSLPFRGSSYEQYF.

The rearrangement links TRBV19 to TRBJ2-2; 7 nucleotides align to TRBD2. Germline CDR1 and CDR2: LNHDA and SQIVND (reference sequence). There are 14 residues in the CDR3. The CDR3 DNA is TGTGCTAGAATCAAGCGGGATCGCACCGGGGAGCTGTTTTTT. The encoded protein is CARIKRDRTGELFF.

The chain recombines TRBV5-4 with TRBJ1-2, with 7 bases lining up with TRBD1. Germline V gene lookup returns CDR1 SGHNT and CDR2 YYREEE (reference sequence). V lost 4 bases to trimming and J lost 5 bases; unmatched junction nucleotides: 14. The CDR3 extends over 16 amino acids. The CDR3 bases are TGTGCCAGCAGCCCTGACCCGGGACAGAGCTTTTATGGCTACACCTTC. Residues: CASSPDPGQSFYGYTF.

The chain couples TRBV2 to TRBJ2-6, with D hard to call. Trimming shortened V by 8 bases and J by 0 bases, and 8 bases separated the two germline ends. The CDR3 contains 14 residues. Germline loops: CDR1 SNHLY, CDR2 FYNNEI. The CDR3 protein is CASLWASGANVLTF. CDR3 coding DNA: TGTGCCAGCCTCTGGGCCTCTGGGGCCAACGTCCTGACTTTC.

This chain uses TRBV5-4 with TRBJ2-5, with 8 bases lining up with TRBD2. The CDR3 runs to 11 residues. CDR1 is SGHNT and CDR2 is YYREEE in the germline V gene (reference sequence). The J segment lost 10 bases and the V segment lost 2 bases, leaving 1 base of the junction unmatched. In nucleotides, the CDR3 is TGTGCCAGCAGCTTTAGCGGGGACCAGTACTTC. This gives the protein CASSFSGDQYF. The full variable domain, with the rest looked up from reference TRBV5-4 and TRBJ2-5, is ETGVTQSPTHLIKTRGQQVTLRCSSQSGHNTVSWYQQALGQGPQFIFQYYREEENGRGNFPPRFSGLQFPNYSSELNVNALELDDSALYLCASSFSGDQYFGPGTRLLVL.

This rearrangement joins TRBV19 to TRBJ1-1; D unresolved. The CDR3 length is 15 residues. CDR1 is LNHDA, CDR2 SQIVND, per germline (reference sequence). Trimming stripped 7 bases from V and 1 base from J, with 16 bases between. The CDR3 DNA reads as TGTGCCAGTAATCGGGGTAGGGAAGGGAACACTGAAGCTTTCTTT. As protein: CASNRGREGNTEAFF. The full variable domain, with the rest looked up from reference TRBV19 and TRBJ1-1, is DGGITQSPKYLFRKEGQNVTLSCEQNLNHDAMYWYRQDPGQGLRLIYYSQIVNDFQKGDIAEGYSVSREKKESFPLTVTSAQKNPTAFYLCASNRGREGNTEAFFGQGTRLTVV.

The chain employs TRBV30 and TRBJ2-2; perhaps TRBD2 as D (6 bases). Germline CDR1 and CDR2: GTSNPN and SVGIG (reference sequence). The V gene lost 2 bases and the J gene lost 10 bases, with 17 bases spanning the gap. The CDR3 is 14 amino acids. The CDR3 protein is CAWSPIRLDEELFF. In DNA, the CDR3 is TGTGCCTGGAGTCCCATCCGACTAGACGAGGAGCTGTTTTTT.

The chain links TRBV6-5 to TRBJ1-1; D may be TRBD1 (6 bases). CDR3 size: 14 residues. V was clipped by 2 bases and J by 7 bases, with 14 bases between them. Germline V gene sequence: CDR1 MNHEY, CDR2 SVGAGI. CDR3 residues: CASSYNRGLGEAFF. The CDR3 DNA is TGTGCCAGCAGTTACAATAGGGGGTTGGGTGAAGCTTTCTTT.

The DNA of the CDR3 is TGCGCCAGCAGCTTGGATGAGCGGAGGGCCTACAATGAGCAGTTCTTC. This codes for CASSLDERRAYNEQFF. The chain has TRBV5-1 and TRBJ2-1, with D maybe TRBD2 (6 bases). CDR1 and CDR2 (germline): SGHRS, YFSETQ. Trimming left V 0 bases short and J 2 bases short, with 12 bases between. The CDR3 contains 16 residues. The entire variable domain, with the rest obtained from reference TRBV5-1 and TRBJ2-1, is as follows: KAGVTQTPRYLIKTRGQQVTLSCSPISGHRSVSWYQQTPGQGLQFLFEYFSETQRNKGNFPGRFSGRQFSNSRSEMNVSTLELGDSALYLCASSLDERRAYNEQFFGPGTRLTVL.

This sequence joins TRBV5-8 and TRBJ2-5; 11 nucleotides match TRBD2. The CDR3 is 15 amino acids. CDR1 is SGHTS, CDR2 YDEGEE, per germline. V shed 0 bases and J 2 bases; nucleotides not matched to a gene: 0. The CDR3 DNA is TGTGCCAGCAGCTTGGGACTAGCGGGGCAAGAGACCCAGTACTTC. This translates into CASSLGLAGQETQYF.

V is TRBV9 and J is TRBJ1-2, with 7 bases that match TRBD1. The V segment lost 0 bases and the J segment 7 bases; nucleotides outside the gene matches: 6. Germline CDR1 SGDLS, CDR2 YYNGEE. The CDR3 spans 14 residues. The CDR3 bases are TGTGCCAGCAGCGTAGCCCAGGGGGGCCGTGGCTACACCTTC. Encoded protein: CASSVAQGGRGYTF.

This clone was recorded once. CDR3 sequence (DNA): TGTGCCAGCAGCTCGTACAGGGGGCTGGGAGATACGCAGTATTTT. Its translation: CASSSYRGLGDTQYF. The gene calls are TRBV7-9 and TRBJ2-3; the match to TRBD1 covers 9 bases. This CDR3 has 15 residues. Germline values: CDR1 SEHNR, CDR2 FQNEAQ (reference sequence). V lost 4 bases and J lost 5; bases outside the gene matches: 7.

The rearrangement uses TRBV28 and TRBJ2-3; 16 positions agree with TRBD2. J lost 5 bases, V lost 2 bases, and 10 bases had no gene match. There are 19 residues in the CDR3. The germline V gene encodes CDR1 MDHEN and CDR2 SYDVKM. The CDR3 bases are TGTGCCAGCAGTTTAGCGGGACTAGCGGGAGGGAGGGTTATAGATACGCAGTATTTT. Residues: CASSLAGLAGGRVIDTQYF. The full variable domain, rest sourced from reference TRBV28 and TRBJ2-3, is DVKVTQSSRYLVKRTGEKVFLECVQDMDHENMFWYRQDPGLGLRLIYFSYDVKMKEKGDIPEGYSVSREKKERFSLILESASTNQTSMYLCASSLAGLAGGRVIDTQYFGPGTRLTVL.

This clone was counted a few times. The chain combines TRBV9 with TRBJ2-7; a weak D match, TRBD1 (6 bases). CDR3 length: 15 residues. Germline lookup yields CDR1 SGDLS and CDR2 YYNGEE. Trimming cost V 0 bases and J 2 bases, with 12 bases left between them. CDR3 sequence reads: CASSVGSGQTYEQYF. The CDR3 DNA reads TGTGCCAGCAGCGTAGGGTCTGGACAGACCTACGAGCAGTACTTC.

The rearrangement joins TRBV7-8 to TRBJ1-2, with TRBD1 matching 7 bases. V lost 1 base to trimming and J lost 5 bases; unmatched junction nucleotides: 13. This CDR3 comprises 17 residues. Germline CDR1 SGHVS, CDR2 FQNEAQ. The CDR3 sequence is CASSLDVGTAYRYGYTF. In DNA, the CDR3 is TGTGCCAGCAGCTTAGATGTAGGGACAGCCTATCGGTATGGCTACACCTTC. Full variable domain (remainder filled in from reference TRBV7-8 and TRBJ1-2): GAGVSQSPRYKVAKRGQDVALRCDPISGHVSLFWYQQALGQGPEFLTYFQNEAQLDKSGLPSDRFFAERPEGSVSTLKIQRTQQEDSAVYLCASSLDVGTAYRYGYTFGSGTRLTVV.

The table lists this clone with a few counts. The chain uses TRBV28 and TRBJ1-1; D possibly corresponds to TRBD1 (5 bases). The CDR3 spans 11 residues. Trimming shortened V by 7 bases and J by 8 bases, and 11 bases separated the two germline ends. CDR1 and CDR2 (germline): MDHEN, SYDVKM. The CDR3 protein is CASTLGGEAFF. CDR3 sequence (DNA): TGTGCCAGCACCTTGGGGGGGGAAGCTTTCTTT.

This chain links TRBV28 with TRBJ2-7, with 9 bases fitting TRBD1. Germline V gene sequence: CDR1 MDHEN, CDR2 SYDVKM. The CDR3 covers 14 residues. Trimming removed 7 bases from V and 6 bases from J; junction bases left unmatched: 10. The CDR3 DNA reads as TGTGCCAGCACGTCGACAGGGGGGTTTTTCGAGCAGTACTTC. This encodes CASTSTGGFFEQYF.

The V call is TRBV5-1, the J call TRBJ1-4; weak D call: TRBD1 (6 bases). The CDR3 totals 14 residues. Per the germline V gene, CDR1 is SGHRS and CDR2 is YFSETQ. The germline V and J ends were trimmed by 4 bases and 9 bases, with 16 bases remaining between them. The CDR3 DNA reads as TGCGCCAGCAGCCCTAGCGGGACAACCAAAAAACTGTTTTTT. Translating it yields CASSPSGTTKKLFF.

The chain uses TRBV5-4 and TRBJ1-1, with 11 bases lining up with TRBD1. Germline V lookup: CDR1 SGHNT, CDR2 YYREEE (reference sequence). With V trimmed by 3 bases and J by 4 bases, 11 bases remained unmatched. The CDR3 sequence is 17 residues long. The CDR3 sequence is CASSSDRTGGWGTEAFF. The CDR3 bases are TGTGCCAGCAGCTCGGACAGGACAGGGGGCTGGGGCACTGAAGCTTTCTTT.